This paragraph covers one T cell receptor (beta chain) sequence. Its antigen remains unknown. The sample belongs to a study of cytomegalovirus exposure and HLA in healthy donors. The PCR had 60 Vbeta and 13 Jbeta primers. Profiling relied on immunoSEQ multiplex PCR, and the TCRdb table lists in-frame clones only, not all of them. This sample has 84,000 or so clones, with approximately 80% found just once. Those who donated were healthy bone marrow donors. This CDR3 has 13 residues. CDR1 LNHDA and CDR2 SQIVND come from the germline V gene (reference sequence). V was clipped by 6 bases and J by 4 bases, with 13 bases between them. Study-wide results and caveats: The authors later linked a missense DCLRE1C variant to TCR beta V- and J-gene trimming.

The sequence derives from a man younger than 40 in good health and CMV-seronegative. The rearrangement links TRBV19 to TRBJ2-7; TRBD2 might be the D (7 bases). The specimen was PBMCs. DNA for the CDR3: TGTGCCAGTAGGGCTAGGGGGGGTTACGAGCAGTACTTC. It yields the protein CASRARGGYEQYF.